Below, one T cell receptor (beta chain) is given with its context. CDR3 length equals 13 residues. Trimming removed 4 bases from V and 5 bases from J; junction bases left unmatched: 3. The V gene's germline CDR1 is SGDLS and CDR2 YYNGEE. Profiling relied on immunoSEQ multiplex PCR, and the TCRdb table lists in-frame clones only, not all of them. The sample includes about 240,000 clones, about 80% of them seen just once. The sample is drawn from a study of blood T cell repertoires in COVID-19. Material for sequencing was peripheral blood. The chain uses TRBV9 and TRBJ1-5; the match to TRBD1 covers 7 bases. The source is a woman at least 80 years old with acute or convalescent COVID-19. CDR3 nucleotides: TGTGCCAGCAGCCGGGACAGTTATCAGCCCCAGCATTTT. Translating gives CASSRDSYQPQHF.